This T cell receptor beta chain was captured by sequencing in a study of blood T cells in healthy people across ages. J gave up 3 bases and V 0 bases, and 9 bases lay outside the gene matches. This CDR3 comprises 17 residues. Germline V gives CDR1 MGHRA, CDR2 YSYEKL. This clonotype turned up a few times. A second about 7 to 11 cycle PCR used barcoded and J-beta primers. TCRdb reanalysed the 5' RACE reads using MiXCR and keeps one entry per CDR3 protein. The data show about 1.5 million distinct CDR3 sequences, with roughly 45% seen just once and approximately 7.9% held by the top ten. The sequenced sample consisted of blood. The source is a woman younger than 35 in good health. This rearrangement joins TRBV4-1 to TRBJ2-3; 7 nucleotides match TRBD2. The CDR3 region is CASSQDATGGFTDTQYF. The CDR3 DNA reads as TGCGCCAGCAGCCAAGATGCGACGGGGGGTTTTACAGATACGCAGTATTTT.